Described below is a single T cell receptor beta chain sequence and its context. The Seattle patients, enrolled during active infection, were followed longitudinally. Looked up from germline, CDR1 is SGHRS and CDR2 is YFSETQ. V dropped 4 bases and J dropped 4; count of bases not matched to a gene: 4. The CDR3 is 14 residues long. The table came from immunoSEQ multiplex PCR; TCRdb's copy has only in-frame clones and leaves some out. This sample has some 370,000 clones, with 87% found just once. The sample comes from a study of blood T cell repertoires in COVID-19. Study summary: Donors in the United States, Italy and Spain gave samples during acute or convalescent COVID-19.

This chain connects TRBV5-1 to TRBJ2-7; 11 bases are a match to TRBD1. Material for sequencing was peripheral blood. The source is a woman between 25 and 40 years old with COVID-19, enrolled during active disease. Here the CDR3 reads CASSPGTGGYEQYF. CDR3 DNA sequence: TGCGCCAGCAGCCCCGGGACAGGGGGGTACGAGCAGTACTTC.